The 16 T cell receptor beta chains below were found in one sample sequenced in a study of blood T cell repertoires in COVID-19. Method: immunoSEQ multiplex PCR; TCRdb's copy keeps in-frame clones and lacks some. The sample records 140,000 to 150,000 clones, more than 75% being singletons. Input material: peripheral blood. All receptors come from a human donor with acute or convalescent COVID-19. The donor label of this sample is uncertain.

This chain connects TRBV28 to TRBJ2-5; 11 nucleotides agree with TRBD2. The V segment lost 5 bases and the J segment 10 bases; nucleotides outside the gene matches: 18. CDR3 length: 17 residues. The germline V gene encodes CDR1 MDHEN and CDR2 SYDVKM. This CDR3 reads CASSTPGTSGPRDSQYF. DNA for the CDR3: TGTGCCAGCAGTACCCCGGGGACTAGCGGACCAAGAGATAGCCAGTACTTC.

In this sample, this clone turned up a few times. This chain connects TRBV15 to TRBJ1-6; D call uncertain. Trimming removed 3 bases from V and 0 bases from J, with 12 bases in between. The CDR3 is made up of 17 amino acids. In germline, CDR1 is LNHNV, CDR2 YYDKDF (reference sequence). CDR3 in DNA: TGTGCCACCAGCAGTCTTCCTCGCGGCTCCTATAATTCACCCCTCCACTTT. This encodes CATSSLPRGSYNSPLHF.

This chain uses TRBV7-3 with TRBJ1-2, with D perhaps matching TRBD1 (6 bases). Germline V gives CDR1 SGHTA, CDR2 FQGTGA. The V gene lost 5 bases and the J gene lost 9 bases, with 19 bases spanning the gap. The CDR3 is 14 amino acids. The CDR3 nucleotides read TGTGCCAGCAGCCCAAATGCAGGGGCAAATAGCTACACCTTC. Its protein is CASSPNAGANSYTF. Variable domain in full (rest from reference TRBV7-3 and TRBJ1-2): GAGVSQTPSNKVTEKGKYVELRCDPISGHTALYWYRQSLGQGPEFLIYFQGTGAADDSGLPNDRFFAVRPEGSVSTLKIQRTERGDSAVYLCASSPNAGANSYTFGSGTRLTVV.

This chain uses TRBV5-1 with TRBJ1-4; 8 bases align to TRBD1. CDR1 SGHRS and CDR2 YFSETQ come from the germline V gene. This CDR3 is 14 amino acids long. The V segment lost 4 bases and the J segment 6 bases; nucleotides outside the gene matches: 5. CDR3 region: CASSPDRVDEKLFF. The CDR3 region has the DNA TGCGCCAGCAGCCCGGACAGGGTTGATGAAAAACTGTTTTTT.

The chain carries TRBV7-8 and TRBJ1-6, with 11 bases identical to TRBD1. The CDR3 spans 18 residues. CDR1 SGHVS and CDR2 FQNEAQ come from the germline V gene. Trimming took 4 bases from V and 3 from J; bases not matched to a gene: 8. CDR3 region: CASSSGRDRGFYNSPLHF. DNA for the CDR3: TGTGCCAGCAGCTCTGGCCGGGACAGGGGGTTCTATAATTCACCCCTCCACTTT.

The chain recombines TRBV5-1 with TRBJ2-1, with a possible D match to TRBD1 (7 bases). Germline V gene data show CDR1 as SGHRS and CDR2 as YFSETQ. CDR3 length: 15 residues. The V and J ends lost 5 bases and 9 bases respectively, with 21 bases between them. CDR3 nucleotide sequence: TGCGCCAGCAGTCAAGTCGGGACAGAGGGGGGTGAGCAGTTCTTC. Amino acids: CASSQVGTEGGEQFF.

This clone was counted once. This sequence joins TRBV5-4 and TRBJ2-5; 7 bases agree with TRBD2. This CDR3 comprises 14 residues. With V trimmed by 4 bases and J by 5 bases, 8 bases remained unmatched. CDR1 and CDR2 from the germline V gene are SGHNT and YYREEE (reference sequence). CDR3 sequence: CASSTREASETQYF. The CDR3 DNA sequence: TGTGCCAGCAGCACCCGGGAGGCCTCGGAGACCCAGTACTTC.

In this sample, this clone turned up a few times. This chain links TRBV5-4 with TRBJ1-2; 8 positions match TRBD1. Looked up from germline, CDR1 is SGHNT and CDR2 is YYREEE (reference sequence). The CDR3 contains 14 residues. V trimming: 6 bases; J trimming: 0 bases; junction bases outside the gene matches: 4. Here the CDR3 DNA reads TGTGCCAGCACCTCAGGGGGCGCTAACTATGGCTACACCTTC. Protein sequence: CASTSGGANYGYTF. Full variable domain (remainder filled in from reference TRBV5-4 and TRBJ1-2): ETGVTQSPTHLIKTRGQQVTLRCSSQSGHNTVSWYQQALGQGPQFIFQYYREEENGRGNFPPRFSGLQFPNYSSELNVNALELDDSALYLCASTSGGANYGYTFGSGTRLTVV.

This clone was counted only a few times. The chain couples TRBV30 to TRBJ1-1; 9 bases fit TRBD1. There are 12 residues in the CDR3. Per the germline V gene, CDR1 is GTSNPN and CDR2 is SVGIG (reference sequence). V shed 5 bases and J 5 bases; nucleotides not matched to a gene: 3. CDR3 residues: CAWDRGYTEAFF. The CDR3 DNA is TGTGCCTGGGACAGGGGGTATACTGAAGCTTTCTTT.

CDR3 DNA: TGTGCCATCAAGTCAGGGGGAGCGGGCACAGATACGCAGTATTTT. Protein sequence: CAIKSGGAGTDTQYF. J is TRBJ2-3 and V is TRBV10-3; 7 bases fit TRBD1. J gave up 1 base and V 7 bases, and 8 bases lay outside the gene matches. Germline V gene data show CDR1 as ENHRY and CDR2 as SYGVKD. The CDR3 is made up of 15 amino acids.

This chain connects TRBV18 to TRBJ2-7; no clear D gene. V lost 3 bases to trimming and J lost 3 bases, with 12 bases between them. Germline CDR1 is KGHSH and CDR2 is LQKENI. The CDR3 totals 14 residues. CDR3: CASSPGRRHYEQYF. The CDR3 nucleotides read TGTGCCAGCTCACCGGGTCGGCGGCACTACGAGCAGTACTTC.

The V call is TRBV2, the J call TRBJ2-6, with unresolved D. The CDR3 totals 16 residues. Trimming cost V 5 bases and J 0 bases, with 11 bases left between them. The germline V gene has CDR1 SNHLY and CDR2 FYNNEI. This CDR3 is CASSYGQDSGANVLTF. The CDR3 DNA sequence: TGTGCCAGCAGTTACGGTCAGGACTCTGGGGCCAACGTCCTGACTTTC. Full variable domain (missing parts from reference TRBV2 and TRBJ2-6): EPEVTQTPSHQVTQMGQEVILRCVPISNHLYFYWYRQILGQKVEFLVSFYNNEISEKSEIFDDQFSVERPDGSNFTLKIRSTKLEDSAMYFCASSYGQDSGANVLTFGAGSRLTVL.

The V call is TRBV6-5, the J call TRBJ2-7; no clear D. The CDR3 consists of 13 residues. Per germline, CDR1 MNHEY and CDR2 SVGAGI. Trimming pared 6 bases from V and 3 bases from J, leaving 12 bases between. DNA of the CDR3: TGTGCCAGCAGAAGGCAGGAAATCTACGAGCAGTACTTC. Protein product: CASRRQEIYEQYF.

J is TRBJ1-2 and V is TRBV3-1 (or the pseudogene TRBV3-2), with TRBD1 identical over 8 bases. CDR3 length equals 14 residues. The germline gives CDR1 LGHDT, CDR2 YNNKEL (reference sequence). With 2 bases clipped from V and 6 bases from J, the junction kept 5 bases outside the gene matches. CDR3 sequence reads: CASSQLGQANGYTF. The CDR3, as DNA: TGTGCCAGCAGCCAACTGGGACAGGCTAATGGCTACACCTTC.

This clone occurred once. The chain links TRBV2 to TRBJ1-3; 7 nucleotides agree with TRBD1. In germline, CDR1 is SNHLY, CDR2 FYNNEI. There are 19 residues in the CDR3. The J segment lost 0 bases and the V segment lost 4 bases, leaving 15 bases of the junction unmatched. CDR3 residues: CASSGWDSSGQASGNTIYF. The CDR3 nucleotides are TGTGCCAGCAGTGGCTGGGACAGTTCGGGCCAAGCCTCTGGAAACACCATATATTTT.

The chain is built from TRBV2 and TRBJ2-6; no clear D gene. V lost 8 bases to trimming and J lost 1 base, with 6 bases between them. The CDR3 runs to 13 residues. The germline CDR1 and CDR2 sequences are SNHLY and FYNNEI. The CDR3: CASRLSGANVLTF. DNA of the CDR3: TGTGCCAGCCGTTTATCTGGGGCCAACGTCCTGACTTTC.